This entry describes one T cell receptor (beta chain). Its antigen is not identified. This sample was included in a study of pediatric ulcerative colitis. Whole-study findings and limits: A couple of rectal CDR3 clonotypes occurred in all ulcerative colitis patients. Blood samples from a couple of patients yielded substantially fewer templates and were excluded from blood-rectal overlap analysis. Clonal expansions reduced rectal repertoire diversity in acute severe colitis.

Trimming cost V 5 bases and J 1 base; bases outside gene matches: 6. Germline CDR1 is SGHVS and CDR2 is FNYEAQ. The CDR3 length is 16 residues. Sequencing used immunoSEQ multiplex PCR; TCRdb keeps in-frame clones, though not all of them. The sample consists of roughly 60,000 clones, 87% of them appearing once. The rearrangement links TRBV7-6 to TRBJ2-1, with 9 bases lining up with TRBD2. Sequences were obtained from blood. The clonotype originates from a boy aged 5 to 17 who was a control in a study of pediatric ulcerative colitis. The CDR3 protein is CASSILAGPSYNEQFF. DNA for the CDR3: TGTGCCAGCAGCATACTAGCGGGCCCTTCCTACAATGAGCAGTTCTTC.